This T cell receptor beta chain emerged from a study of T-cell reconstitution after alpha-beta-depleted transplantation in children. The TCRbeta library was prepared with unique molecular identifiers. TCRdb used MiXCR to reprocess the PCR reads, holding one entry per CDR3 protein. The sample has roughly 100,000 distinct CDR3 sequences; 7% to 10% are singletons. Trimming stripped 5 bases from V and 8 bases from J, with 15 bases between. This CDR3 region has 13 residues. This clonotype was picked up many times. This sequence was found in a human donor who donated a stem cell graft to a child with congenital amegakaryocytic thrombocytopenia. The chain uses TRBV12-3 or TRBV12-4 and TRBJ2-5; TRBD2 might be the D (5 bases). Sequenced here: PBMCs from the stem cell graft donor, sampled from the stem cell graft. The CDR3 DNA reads TGTGCCAGCAGTCCCACTAGGCTTGGAACCCAGTACTTC. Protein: CASSPTRLGTQYF.